One sample yielded the 25 T cell receptor beta chains listed below, sequenced in a study of graft-versus-host responses after intestinal transplantation. Assay: immunoSEQ multiplex PCR; the TCRdb copy retains only in-frame clones and omits some. This sample has 29,000 or so clones, with roughly 93% found just once. The sample consisted of PBMCs, taken approximately 66 days after intestinal transplant. These receptors all come from a human patient who received an intestinal transplant, so some T cells may come from the graft donor.

The chain has TRBV4-1 and TRBJ2-1, with 9 bases aligning to TRBD2. CDR1 is MGHRA and CDR2 is YSYEKL in the germline V gene. J lost 4 bases, V lost 1 base, and 11 bases had no gene match. The CDR3 runs to 18 residues. The chain's CDR3 is CASSQAGVAGGTYNEQFF. DNA for the CDR3: TGCGCCAGCAGCCAAGCCGGAGTGGCGGGAGGGACATACAATGAGCAGTTCTTC.

The rearrangement links TRBV4-1 to TRBJ1-3; D uncertain. CDR1 is MGHRA, CDR2 YSYEKL, per germline. The CDR3 is 15 amino acids. The V end lost 4 bases, the J end lost 0 bases, and 10 bases lay between the germline ends. CDR3 in DNA: TGCGCCAGCAGCCTAAACTGGGGCTCTGGAAACACCATATATTTT. Its protein is CASSLNWGSGNTIYF.

This chain links TRBV28 with TRBJ2-3; 10 nucleotides line up with TRBD2. The CDR3 spans 17 residues. The V gene end was trimmed by 2 bases and the J gene end by 5 bases; junction bases not matched to a gene: 10. The germline V gene encodes CDR1 MDHEN and CDR2 SYDVKM. This CDR3 reads CASSLIGLAGVLDTQYF. CDR3 coding DNA: TGTGCCAGCAGTTTAATAGGGCTAGCGGGAGTTCTAGATACGCAGTATTTT.

This rearrangement joins TRBV27 to TRBJ1-5; D unresolved. Germline V CDR1 and CDR2: MNHEY, SMNVEV (reference sequence). V gave up 10 bases and J gave up 3 bases, with 7 bases separating them. The CDR3 has 11 residues. The CDR3 bases are TGTGCCATAGGGTTCAATCAGCCCCAGCATTTT. Its protein product is CAIGFNQPQHF.

J is TRBJ1-2 and V is TRBV11-3; D ambiguous. This CDR3 spans 14 amino acids. Looked up from germline, CDR1 is SGHNT and CDR2 is YENEEA. Trimming stripped 2 bases from V and 6 bases from J, with 13 bases between. CDR3 sequence: CASSLTLALDGYTF. The DNA for the CDR3 is TGTGCCAGCAGCTTAACGTTGGCACTGGATGGCTACACCTTC. Together with reference TRBV11-3 and TRBJ1-2, the CDR3 gives the full variable domain: EAGVVQSPRYKIIEKKQPVAFWCNPISGHNTLYWYLQNLGQGPELLIRYENEEAVDDSQLPKDRFSAERLKGVDSTLKIQPAELGDSAVYLCASSLTLALDGYTFGSGTRLTVV.

J is TRBJ1-2 and V is TRBV7-6, with D maybe TRBD1 (5 bases). Trimming stripped 2 bases from V and 4 bases from J, with 14 bases between. CDR3 size: 15 residues. The germline V gene has CDR1 SGHVS and CDR2 FNYEAQ. The CDR3 DNA is TGTGCCAGCAGCTTAAAGACCGGGACGGTCTATGGCTACACCTTC. Encoded protein: CASSLKTGTVYGYTF.

V gene TRBV7-9 combines with J gene TRBJ1-4, with D possibly being TRBD1 (6 bases). The CDR3 consists of 16 residues. The germline gives CDR1 SEHNR, CDR2 FQNEAQ (reference sequence). Trimming pared 4 bases from V and 3 bases from J, leaving 15 bases between. The chain's CDR3 is CASSSTSTGSNEKLFF. The DNA of the CDR3 is TGTGCCAGCAGCTCGACCTCGACAGGCTCTAATGAAAAACTGTTTTTT.

The rearrangement links TRBV7-8 to TRBJ1-2; 7 bases align to TRBD1. Trimming removed 0 bases from V and 4 bases from J; junction bases left unmatched: 8. Per germline, CDR1 SGHVS and CDR2 FQNEAQ. The CDR3 extends over 16 amino acids. The CDR3: CASSLAGLDRTYGYTF. The CDR3 DNA follows: TGTGCCAGCAGCTTAGCGGGTCTGGACAGGACCTATGGCTACACCTTC.

The chain combines TRBV5-6 with TRBJ2-5; no clear D. Germline assignment: CDR1 SGHDT and CDR2 YYEEEE. V was clipped by 2 bases and J by 5 bases, with 10 bases between them. CDR3 length: 13 amino acids. CDR3 bases: TGTGCCAGCAGCTTAATATCTTCGGAGACCCAGTACTTC. It yields the protein CASSLISSETQYF.

This sequence joins TRBV19 and TRBJ1-2; D may be TRBD1 (5 bases). The CDR3 contains 13 residues. Germline V gene data show CDR1 as LNHDA and CDR2 as SQIVND (reference sequence). Trimming removed 3 bases from V and 6 bases from J, with 11 bases in between. CDR3 sequence: CASSIGQGDGYTF. The CDR3 DNA reads as TGTGCCAGTAGTATTGGGCAGGGTGATGGCTACACCTTC.

In DNA, the CDR3 is TGTGCCAGCGGATTAGGACAGGGCTACATTCAGTACTTC. Translating gives CASGLGQGYIQYF. The rearrangement links TRBV27 to TRBJ2-4; 8 bases align to TRBD1. CDR3 length: 13 amino acids. Germline V CDR1 and CDR2: MNHEY, SMNVEV (reference sequence). The ends lost 8 bases at V and 8 bases at J; junction bases unmatched: 8.

The V and J genes are TRBV15 and TRBJ1-5; D unclear. Germline CDR1 and CDR2: LNHNV and YYDKDF (reference sequence). The CDR3 length is 15 residues. V dropped 1 base and J dropped 1 base, with 8 bases sitting between them. The CDR3 loop is CATSRVGVSNQPQHF. The CDR3 nucleotides are TGTGCCACCAGCAGAGTCGGGGTGAGCAATCAGCCCCAGCATTTT.

J is TRBJ1-1 and V is TRBV5-4; D unresolved. The CDR3 extends over 11 amino acids. Trimming stripped 0 bases from V and 7 bases from J, with 4 bases between. Germline V gives CDR1 SGHNT, CDR2 YYREEE (reference sequence). CDR3 protein: CASSLGNEAFF. The CDR3 coding sequence is TGTGCCAGCAGCTTGGGTAATGAAGCTTTCTTT.

This rearrangement joins TRBV7-4 to TRBJ2-7; no firm D call. CDR1 is SGHVT, CDR2 SQSDAQ, per germline. The CDR3 spans 14 residues. V gave up 2 bases and J gave up 2 bases, with 10 bases separating them. The CDR3 region is CASSLRQAAYEQYF. DNA of the CDR3: TGTGCCAGCAGCTTAAGGCAGGCAGCCTACGAGCAGTACTTC.

The chain recombines TRBV10-3 with TRBJ2-7; TRBD1 matches 8 bases. CDR3 length: 14 amino acids. Trimming removed 4 bases from V and 2 bases from J; junction bases left unmatched: 4. Germline assignment: CDR1 ENHRY and CDR2 SYGVKD. This chain's CDR3 is CAISAGTGAYEQYF. CDR3 nucleotide sequence: TGTGCCATCAGTGCCGGGACAGGTGCCTACGAGCAGTACTTC.

The gene calls are TRBV30 and TRBJ2-1; D possibly corresponds to TRBD1 (6 bases). The CDR3 sequence is 14 residues long. Germline V gene data show CDR1 as GTSNPN and CDR2 as SVGIG (reference sequence). Trimming removed 5 bases from V and 7 bases from J, with 18 bases in between. The DNA for the CDR3 is TGTGCCTGGTTTACAGGGACGGGTTGGAATGAGCAGTTCTTC. This codes for CAWFTGTGWNEQFF.

The rearrangement links TRBV9 to TRBJ2-3, with TRBD2 identical over 7 bases. Germline-derived CDR1 and CDR2 are SGDLS and YYNGEE. The CDR3 length is 17 residues. The junction had 9 bases not matched to a gene; V was cut back by 2 bases and J by 0 bases. The CDR3 DNA sequence: TGTGCCAGCAGCGTCGAACCAGGCGGGGGTAGCACAGATACGCAGTATTTT. Its translation is CASSVEPGGGSTDTQYF.

As regards this clone: The junction differs from germline at one of its ends, possibly a read error. The V and J genes are TRBV14 and TRBJ2-5; D gene uncertain. CDR3 size: 11 residues. Per germline, CDR1 SGHDN and CDR2 FVKESK. The CDR3 is CASSQDWVLNF. The CDR3 DNA reads as TGTGCCAGCAGCCAAGATTGGGTACTGAACTTC.

V gene TRBV7-9 combines with J gene TRBJ1-3, with D uncertain. CDR3 length: 16 residues. Germline V gives CDR1 SEHNR, CDR2 FQNEAQ (reference sequence). The ends were cut back, 7 bases at V and 0 bases at J, with 16 bases in the middle. The CDR3 sequence is CASTEAVTNSGNTIYF. CDR3 bases: TGTGCCAGCACCGAAGCCGTGACAAACTCTGGAAACACCATATATTTT. The full variable domain, with the rest looked up from reference TRBV7-9 and TRBJ1-3, is DTGVSQNPRHKITKRGQNVTFRCDPISEHNRLYWYRQTLGQGPEFLTYFQNEAQLEKSRLLSDRFSAERPKGSFSTLEIQRTEQGDSAMYLCASTEAVTNSGNTIYFGEGSWLTVV.

The CDR3 DNA reads TGTGCCAGCAGTTACTCGGGGCCGCAGTCCTACACCTTC. Its translation is CASSYSGPQSYTF. The V call is TRBV6-5, the J call TRBJ1-2, with TRBD1 as a possible D gene (5 bases). V lost 0 bases, J lost 10 bases, and 12 bases lay in between. The germline V gene has CDR1 MNHEY and CDR2 SVGAGI. The CDR3 covers 13 residues.

This clone came up once. V usage is TRBV27 and J usage is TRBJ2-7; 10 bases fit TRBD1. Trimming at V came to 6 bases and at J to 5 bases, leaving 10 bases not matched to a gene. The CDR3 contains 15 residues. The germline V gene encodes CDR1 MNHEY and CDR2 SMNVEV (reference sequence). Written as DNA, the CDR3 is TGTGCCAGCAGACCACTGACAGGGGGCCAGGACGAGCAGTACTTC. Its protein product is CASRPLTGGQDEQYF.

This rearrangement joins TRBV19 to TRBJ2-1; D unresolved. The CDR3 has 12 residues. The V and J ends lost 1 base and 5 bases respectively, with 3 bases between them. The V gene's germline CDR1 is LNHDA and CDR2 SQIVND (reference sequence). The CDR3 DNA sequence: TGTGCCAGTAGTATAGGGAACAATGAGCAGTTCTTC. Its translation: CASSIGNNEQFF. The full variable domain, rest sourced from reference TRBV19 and TRBJ2-1, is DGGITQSPKYLFRKEGQNVTLSCEQNLNHDAMYWYRQDPGQGLRLIYYSQIVNDFQKGDIAEGYSVSREKKESFPLTVTSAQKNPTAFYLCASSIGNNEQFFGPGTRLTVL.

The chain uses TRBV5-1 and TRBJ2-7; D perhaps matches TRBD2 (6 bases). This CDR3 spans 17 amino acids. Trimming cost V 7 bases and J 3 bases, with 26 bases left between them. Germline V lookup: CDR1 SGHRS, CDR2 YFSETQ. CDR3 coding DNA: TGCGCCAGCCGCGAGGCCATAGACTCCGCGGGACTCTACGAGCAGTACTTC. Its translation: CASREAIDSAGLYEQYF.

V gene TRBV5-1 combines with J gene TRBJ2-7, with 7 nucleotides matching TRBD1. V dropped 2 bases and J dropped 8; count of bases not matched to a gene: 19. The CDR3 length is 17 residues. Per the germline V gene, CDR1 is SGHRS and CDR2 is YFSETQ. This CDR3 reads CASSFNPLGTAACQQYF. The CDR3 nucleotides read TGCGCCAGCAGCTTTAATCCCCTCGGGACAGCCGCCTGCCAGCAGTACTTC.

J is TRBJ2-7 and V is TRBV5-4; the D call may be TRBD1 or TRBD2 (6 bases each). This CDR3 spans 17 amino acids. Germline values: CDR1 SGHNT, CDR2 YYREEE (reference sequence). V was clipped by 5 bases and J by 5 bases, with 26 bases between them. The CDR3 here is CASRAGPSRGPSDEQYF. CDR3 nucleotide sequence: TGTGCCAGCAGGGCCGGTCCATCACGGGGGCCCAGCGACGAGCAGTACTTC.